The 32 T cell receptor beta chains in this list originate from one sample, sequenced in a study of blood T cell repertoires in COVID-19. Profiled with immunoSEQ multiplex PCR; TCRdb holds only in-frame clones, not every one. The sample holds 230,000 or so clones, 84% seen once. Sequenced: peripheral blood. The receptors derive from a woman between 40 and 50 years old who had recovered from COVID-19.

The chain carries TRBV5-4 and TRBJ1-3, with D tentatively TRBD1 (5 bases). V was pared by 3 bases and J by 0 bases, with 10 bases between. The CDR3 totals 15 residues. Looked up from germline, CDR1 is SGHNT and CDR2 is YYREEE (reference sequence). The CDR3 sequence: CASSSQATSGNTIYF. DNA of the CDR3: TGTGCCAGCAGCTCACAGGCGACCTCTGGAAACACCATATATTTT.

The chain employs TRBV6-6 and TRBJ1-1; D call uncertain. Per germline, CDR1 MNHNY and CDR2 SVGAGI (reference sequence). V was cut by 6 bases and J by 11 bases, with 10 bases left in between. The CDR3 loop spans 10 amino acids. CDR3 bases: TGTGCCAGCAGCCGACTGAGGGCTTTCTTT. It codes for CASSRLRAFF.

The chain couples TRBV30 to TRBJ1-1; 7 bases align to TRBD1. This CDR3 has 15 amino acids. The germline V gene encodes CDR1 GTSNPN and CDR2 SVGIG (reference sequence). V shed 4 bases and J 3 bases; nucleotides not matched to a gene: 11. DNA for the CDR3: TGTGCCTGGAATAAACCCGGGACAGCTTACACTGAAGCTTTCTTT. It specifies CAWNKPGTAYTEAFF.

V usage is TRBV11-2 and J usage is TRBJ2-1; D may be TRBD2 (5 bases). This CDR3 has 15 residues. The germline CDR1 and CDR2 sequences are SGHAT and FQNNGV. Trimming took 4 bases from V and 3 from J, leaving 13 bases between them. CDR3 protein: CASSYNRGFYNEQFF. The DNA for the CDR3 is TGTGCCAGCAGCTATAACCGGGGATTCTACAATGAGCAGTTCTTC.

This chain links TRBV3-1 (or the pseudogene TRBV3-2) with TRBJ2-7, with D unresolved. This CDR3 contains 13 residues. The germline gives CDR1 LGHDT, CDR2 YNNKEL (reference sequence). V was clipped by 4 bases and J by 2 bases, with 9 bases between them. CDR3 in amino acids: CASSRGGTYEQYF. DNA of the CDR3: TGTGCCAGCAGCCGAGGCGGTACCTACGAGCAGTACTTC.

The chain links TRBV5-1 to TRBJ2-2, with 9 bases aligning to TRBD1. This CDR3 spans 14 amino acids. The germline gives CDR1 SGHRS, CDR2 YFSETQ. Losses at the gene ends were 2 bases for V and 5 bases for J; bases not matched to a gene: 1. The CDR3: CASSFGTGTGELFF. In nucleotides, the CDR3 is TGCGCCAGCAGCTTCGGGACAGGGACCGGGGAGCTGTTTTTT. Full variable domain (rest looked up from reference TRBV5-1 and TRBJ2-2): KAGVTQTPRYLIKTRGQQVTLSCSPISGHRSVSWYQQTPGQGLQFLFEYFSETQRNKGNFPGRFSGRQFSNSRSEMNVSTLELGDSALYLCASSFGTGTGELFFGEGSRLTVL.

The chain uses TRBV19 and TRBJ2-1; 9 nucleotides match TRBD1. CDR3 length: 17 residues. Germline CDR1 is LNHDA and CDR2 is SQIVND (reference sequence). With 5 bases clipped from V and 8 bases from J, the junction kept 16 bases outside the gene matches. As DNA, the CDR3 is TGTGCCAGTAGTCAAACCGCACAGGGGGCGCGAATCTATGAGCAGTTCTTC. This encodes CASSQTAQGARIYEQFF.

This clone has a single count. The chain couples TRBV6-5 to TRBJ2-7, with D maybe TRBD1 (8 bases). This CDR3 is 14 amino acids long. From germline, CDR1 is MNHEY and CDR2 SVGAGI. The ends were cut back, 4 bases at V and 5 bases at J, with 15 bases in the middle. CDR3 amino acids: CASSSTGGEHEQYF. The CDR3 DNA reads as TGTGCCAGCAGTTCAACAGGGGGGGAACACGAGCAGTACTTC.

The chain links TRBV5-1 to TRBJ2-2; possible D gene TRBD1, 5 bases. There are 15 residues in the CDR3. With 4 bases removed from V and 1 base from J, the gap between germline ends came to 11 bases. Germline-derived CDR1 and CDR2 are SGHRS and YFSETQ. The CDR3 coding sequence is TGCGCCAGCAGCAGAAGAGGACAGAACACCGGGGAGCTGTTTTTT. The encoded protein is CASSRRGQNTGELFF.

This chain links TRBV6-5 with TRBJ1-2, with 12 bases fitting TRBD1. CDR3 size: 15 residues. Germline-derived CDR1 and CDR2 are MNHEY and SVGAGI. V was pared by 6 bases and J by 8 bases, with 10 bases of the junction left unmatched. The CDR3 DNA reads TGTGCCAGCAGCAATACGGCCGGGACAGGGGGCGGCTACACCTTC. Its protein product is CASSNTAGTGGGYTF.

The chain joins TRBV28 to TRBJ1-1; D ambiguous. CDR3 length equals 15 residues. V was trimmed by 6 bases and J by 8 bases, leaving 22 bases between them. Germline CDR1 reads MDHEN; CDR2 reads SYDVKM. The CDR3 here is CASRDSSTLRGEAFF. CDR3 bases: TGTGCCAGCAGAGATTCTTCGACCTTGCGGGGAGAAGCTTTCTTT. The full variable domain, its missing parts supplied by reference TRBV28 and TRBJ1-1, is DVKVTQSSRYLVKRTGEKVFLECVQDMDHENMFWYRQDPGLGLRLIYFSYDVKMKEKGDIPEGYSVSREKKERFSLILESASTNQTSMYLCASRDSSTLRGEAFFGQGTRLTVV.

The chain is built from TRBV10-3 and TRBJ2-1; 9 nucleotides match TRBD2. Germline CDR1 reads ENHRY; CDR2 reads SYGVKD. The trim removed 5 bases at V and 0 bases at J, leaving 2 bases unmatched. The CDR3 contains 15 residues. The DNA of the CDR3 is TGTGCCATCAGTAATAGCGGGAGCTCCTACAATGAGCAGTTCTTC. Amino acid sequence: CAISNSGSSYNEQFF.

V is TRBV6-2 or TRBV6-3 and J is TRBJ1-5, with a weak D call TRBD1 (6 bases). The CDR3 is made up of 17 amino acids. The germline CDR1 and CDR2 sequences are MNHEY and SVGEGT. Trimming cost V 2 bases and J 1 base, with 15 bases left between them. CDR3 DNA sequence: TGTGCCAGCAGTTACCCCACAGGGAGAGGAAGCAATCAGCCCCAGCATTTT. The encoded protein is CASSYPTGRGSNQPQHF.

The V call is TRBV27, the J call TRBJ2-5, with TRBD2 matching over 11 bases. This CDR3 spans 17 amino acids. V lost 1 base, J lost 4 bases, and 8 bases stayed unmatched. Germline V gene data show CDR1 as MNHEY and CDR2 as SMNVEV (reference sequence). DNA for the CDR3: TGTGCCAGCAGTTTATATAGCGGGGGGGCGTTGGGAGAGACCCAGTACTTC. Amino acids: CASSLYSGGALGETQYF.

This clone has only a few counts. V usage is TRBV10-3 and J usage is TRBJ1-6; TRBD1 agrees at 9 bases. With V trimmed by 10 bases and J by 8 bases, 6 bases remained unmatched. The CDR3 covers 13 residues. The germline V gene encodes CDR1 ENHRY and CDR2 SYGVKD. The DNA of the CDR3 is TGTGCCACCGAACAGGGGGCAGATTCACCCCTCCACTTT. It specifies CATEQGADSPLHF.

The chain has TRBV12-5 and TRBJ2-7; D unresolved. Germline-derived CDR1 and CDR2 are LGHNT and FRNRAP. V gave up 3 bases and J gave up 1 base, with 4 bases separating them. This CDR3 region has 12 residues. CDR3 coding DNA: TGTGCTAGTGGTTTATTATCCTACGAGCAGTACTTC. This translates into CASGLLSYEQYF.

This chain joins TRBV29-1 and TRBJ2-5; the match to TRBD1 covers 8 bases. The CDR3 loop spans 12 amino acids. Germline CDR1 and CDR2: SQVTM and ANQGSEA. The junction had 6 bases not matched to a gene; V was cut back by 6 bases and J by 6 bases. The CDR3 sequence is CSVLTGEKTQYF. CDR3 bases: TGCAGCGTCTTGACAGGGGAAAAGACCCAGTACTTC.

The CDR3 DNA sequence: TGTGCCAGCTCACCAGAATCCGGGGGAAGCCCTCATTCACCCCTCCACTTT. This gives the protein CASSPESGGSPHSPLHF. This sequence joins TRBV18 and TRBJ1-6; possible D gene TRBD1, 5 bases. The V end was cut by 2 bases, the J end by 8 bases, with 19 bases between. The CDR3 is 17 amino acids. CDR1 is KGHSH, CDR2 LQKENI, per germline.

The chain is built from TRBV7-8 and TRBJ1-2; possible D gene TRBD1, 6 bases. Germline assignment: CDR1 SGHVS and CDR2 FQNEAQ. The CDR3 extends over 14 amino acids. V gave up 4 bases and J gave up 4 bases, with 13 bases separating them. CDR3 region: CASSSEGTLYGYTF. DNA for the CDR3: TGTGCCAGCAGCTCGGAAGGGACACTCTATGGCTACACCTTC.

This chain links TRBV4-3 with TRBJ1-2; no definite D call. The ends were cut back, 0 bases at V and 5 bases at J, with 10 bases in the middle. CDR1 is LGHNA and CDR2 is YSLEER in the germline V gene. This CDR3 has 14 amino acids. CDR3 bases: TGCGCCAGCAGCCAAGATCCGGGAACTTATGGCTACACCTTC. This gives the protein CASSQDPGTYGYTF.

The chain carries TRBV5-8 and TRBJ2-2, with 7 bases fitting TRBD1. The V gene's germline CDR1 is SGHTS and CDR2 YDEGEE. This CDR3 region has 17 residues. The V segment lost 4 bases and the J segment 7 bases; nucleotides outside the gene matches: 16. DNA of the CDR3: TGTGCCAGCAGCCAAGACAGGGCCAAGGGGCCTCTCGGGGAGCTGTTTTTT. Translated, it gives CASSQDRAKGPLGELFF.

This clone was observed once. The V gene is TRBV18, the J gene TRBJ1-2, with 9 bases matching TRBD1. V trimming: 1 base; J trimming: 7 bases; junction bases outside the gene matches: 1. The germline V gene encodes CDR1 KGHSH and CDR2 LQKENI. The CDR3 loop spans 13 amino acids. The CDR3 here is CASSPQDRGGYTF. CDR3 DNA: TGTGCCAGCTCACCACAGGACAGGGGTGGCTACACCTTC.

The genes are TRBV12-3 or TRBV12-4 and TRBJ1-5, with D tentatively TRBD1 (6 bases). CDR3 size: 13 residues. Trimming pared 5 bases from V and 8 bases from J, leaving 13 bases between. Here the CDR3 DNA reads TGTGCCAGCAGTACAGTGACAGGTGAGCCCCAGCATTTT. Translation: CASSTVTGEPQHF.

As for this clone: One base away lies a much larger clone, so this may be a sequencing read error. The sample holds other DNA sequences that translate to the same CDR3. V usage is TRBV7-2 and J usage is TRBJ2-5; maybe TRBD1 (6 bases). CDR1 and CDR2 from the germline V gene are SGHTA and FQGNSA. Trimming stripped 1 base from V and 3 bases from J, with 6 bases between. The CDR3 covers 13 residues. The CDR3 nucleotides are TGTGCCAGCAGCTTAGACAGGGAAGAGACCCAGTACTTC. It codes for CASSLDREETQYF.

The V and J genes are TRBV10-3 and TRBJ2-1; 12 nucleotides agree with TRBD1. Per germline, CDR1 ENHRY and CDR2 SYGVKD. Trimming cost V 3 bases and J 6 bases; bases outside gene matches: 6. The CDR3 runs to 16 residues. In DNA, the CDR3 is TGTGCCATCAGTGATCCGGGACAGGGGGCTTTCAATGAGCAGTTCTTC. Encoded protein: CAISDPGQGAFNEQFF.

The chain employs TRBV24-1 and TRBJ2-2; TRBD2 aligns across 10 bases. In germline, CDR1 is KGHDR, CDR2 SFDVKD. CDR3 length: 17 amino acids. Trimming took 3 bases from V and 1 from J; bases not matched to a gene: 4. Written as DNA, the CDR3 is TGTGCCACCAGTGATCCAGCTAGCGGGGGGAACACCGGGGAGCTGTTTTTT. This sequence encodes CATSDPASGGNTGELFF.

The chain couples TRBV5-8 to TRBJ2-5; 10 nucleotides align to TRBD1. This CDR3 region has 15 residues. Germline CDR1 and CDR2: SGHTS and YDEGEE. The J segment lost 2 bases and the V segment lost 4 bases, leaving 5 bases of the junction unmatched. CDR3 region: CASSRGQGVQETQYF. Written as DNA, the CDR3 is TGTGCCAGCAGCCGAGGACAGGGGGTGCAAGAGACCCAGTACTTC.

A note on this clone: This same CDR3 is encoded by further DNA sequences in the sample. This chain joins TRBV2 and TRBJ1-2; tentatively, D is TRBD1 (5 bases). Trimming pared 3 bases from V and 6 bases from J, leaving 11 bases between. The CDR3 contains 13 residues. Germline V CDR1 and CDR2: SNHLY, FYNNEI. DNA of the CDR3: TGTGCCAGCAGTGAGCGCAGGGAGGATGGCTACACCTTC. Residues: CASSERREDGYTF.

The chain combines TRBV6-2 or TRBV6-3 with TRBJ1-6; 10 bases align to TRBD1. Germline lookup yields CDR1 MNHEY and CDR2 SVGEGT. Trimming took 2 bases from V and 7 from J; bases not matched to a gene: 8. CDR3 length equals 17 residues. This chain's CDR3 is CASSYTLTGGWNSPLHF. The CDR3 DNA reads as TGTGCCAGCAGTTACACCCTGACAGGGGGCTGGAATTCACCCCTCCACTTT.

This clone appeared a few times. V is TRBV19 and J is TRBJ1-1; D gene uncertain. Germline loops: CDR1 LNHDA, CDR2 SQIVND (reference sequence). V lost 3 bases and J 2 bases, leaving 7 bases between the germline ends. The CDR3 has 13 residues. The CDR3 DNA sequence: TGTGCCAGTAGTATTTTAGCAAACACTGAAGCTTTCTTT. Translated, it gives CASSILANTEAFF.

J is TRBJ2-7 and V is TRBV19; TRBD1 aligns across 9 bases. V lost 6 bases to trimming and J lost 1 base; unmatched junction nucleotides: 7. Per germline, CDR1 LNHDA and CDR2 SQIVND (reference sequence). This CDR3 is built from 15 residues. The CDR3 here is CASRHDGTGSYEQYF. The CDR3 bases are TGTGCCAGTAGACACGACGGGACAGGGTCCTACGAGCAGTACTTC. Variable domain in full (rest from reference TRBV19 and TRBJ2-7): DGGITQSPKYLFRKEGQNVTLSCEQNLNHDAMYWYRQDPGQGLRLIYYSQIVNDFQKGDIAEGYSVSREKKESFPLTVTSAQKNPTAFYLCASRHDGTGSYEQYFGPGTRLTVT.

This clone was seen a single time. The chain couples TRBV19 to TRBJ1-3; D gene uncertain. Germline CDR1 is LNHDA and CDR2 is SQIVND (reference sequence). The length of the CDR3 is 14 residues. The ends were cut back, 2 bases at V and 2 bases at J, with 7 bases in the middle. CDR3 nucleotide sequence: TGTGCCAGTAGTATAATCGGTCCTGGAAACACCATATATTTT. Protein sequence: CASSIIGPGNTIYF.